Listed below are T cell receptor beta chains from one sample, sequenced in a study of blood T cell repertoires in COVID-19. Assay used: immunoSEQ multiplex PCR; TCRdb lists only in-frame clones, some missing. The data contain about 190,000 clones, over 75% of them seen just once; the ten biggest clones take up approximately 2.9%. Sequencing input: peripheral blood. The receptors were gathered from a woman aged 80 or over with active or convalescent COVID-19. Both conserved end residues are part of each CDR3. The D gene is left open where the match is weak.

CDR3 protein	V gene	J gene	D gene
CASSVLAGGLDTQYF	TRBV2	TRBJ2-3	TRBD2
CASSQDGLAGITTGANVLTF	TRBV3-1/TRBV3-2	TRBJ2-6	TRBD2
CASSIMADTEAFF	TRBV7-2	TRBJ1-1	-
CASSQGDGDRLAYEQYF	TRBV4-2	TRBJ2-7	TRBD1
CASSGLGQGWNTEAFF	TRBV19	TRBJ1-1	TRBD1
CASTGQTNNSPLHF	TRBV2	TRBJ1-6	-
CAISEANYEQYF	TRBV10-3	TRBJ2-7	-
CASSHAVTGTGSETQYF	TRBV4-3	TRBJ2-5	TRBD1
CASSFISLYEQYF	TRBV7-8	TRBJ2-7	-
CASSRITTQETQYF	TRBV2	TRBJ2-5	-
CASSSRKAGGLLLPGELFF	TRBV7-9	TRBJ2-2	TRBD2
CASSLGHSYEQYF	TRBV7-6	TRBJ2-7	-
CASSYKTGSSREQYF	TRBV6-2/TRBV6-3	TRBJ2-7	-
CASSVSRQSNQPQHF	TRBV27	TRBJ1-5	-
CASSRDTFHEQYF	TRBV7-9	TRBJ2-7	-
CSVAPGTARTEAFF	TRBV29-1	TRBJ1-1	TRBD1
CASSVTGGVQPQHF	TRBV19	TRBJ1-5	-
CASSLDGTGSDTQYF	TRBV7-7	TRBJ2-3	TRBD1
CASSRDPSGFSYEQYF	TRBV5-4	TRBJ2-7	TRBD2
CASSFSRALHF	TRBV28	TRBJ1-6	-
CASSQDSAGAYNEQFF	TRBV4-1	TRBJ2-1	TRBD2
CASNQGPNEKLFF	TRBV2	TRBJ1-4	-
CAINRGVNQPQHF	TRBV19	TRBJ1-5	TRBD1
CATSPGGRETQYF	TRBV10-3	TRBJ2-5	TRBD2
CSAHRDRGYTF	TRBV29-1	TRBJ1-2	-
CASSLGAGDTDTQYF	TRBV7-2	TRBJ2-3	TRBD2
CASSPTGRGGTGELFF	TRBV27	TRBJ2-2	-
CASRPTANTGELFF	TRBV3-1/TRBV3-2	TRBJ2-2	-
CASSLGWEGYTF	TRBV11-2	TRBJ1-2	-
CASSLLWTSGGTTDTQYF	TRBV7-2	TRBJ2-3	TRBD2
CASNNPGIRENEAFF	TRBV4-1	TRBJ1-1	-
CASSPPSGTDTQYF	TRBV18	TRBJ2-3	-
CASTGLGFQSSYEQYF	TRBV28	TRBJ2-7	-
CASSYAPEGSKNIQYF	TRBV6-2/TRBV6-3	TRBJ2-4	-
CASSMDRVQPQHF	TRBV18	TRBJ1-5	TRBD1
CASSFNYGYTF	TRBV28	TRBJ1-2	-
CASSYGTSWGEQYF	TRBV28	TRBJ2-7	-
CASSQDYAGGIYGYTF	TRBV4-3	TRBJ1-2	TRBD1
CASSITSGGLQETQYF	TRBV19	TRBJ2-5	TRBD2
CASSLTPAPNYGYTF	TRBV7-9	TRBJ1-2	-
CASSLAQGNSPLHF	TRBV19	TRBJ1-6	-
CASRSIAGGDNEQFF	TRBV5-1	TRBJ2-1	TRBD2
CASSLGHPAYNEQFF	TRBV13	TRBJ2-1	-
CASSPSPLNEQFF	TRBV11-3	TRBJ2-1	-
CASSHRDTYEQYF	TRBV4-1	TRBJ2-7	-
CASRGLGTEAFF	TRBV27	TRBJ1-1	-
CASSLGRTGDEQYF	TRBV5-1	TRBJ2-7	TRBD1
CASSPGAGQPQHF	TRBV12-3/TRBV12-4	TRBJ1-5	-
CASSLRTENTGELFF	TRBV5-1	TRBJ2-2	-
CSVEASNYGYTF	TRBV29-1	TRBJ1-2	-
CASSWDKNTEAFF	TRBV5-8	TRBJ1-1	-
CASSFRGQPQHF	TRBV27	TRBJ1-5	-
CASSPDYFSIEAFF	TRBV6-2/TRBV6-3	TRBJ1-1	-
CASSLGQREPYEQYF	TRBV18	TRBJ2-7	-
CASSLTGGSSPLHF	TRBV28	TRBJ1-6	TRBD1
CASRASGGRYEKLFF	TRBV27	TRBJ1-4	-
CASIRGLTGELFF	TRBV6-5	TRBJ2-2	TRBD1
CASSLLHSSQGLFF	TRBV28	TRBJ1-4	-
CASSQDRLAGGPMKETQYF	TRBV4-1	TRBJ2-5	TRBD2